What follows are 29 T cell receptor beta chains derived from one specimen sequenced in a study of shared clonotypes between healthy human individuals. TCRdb keeps only in-frame clones here, not all; method: immunoSEQ multiplex PCR. The data show 950,000 to 1,100,000 clones, more than 65% seen once. Sequenced input: memory CD4+ T cells sorted from blood. Subset noted: CD45RA-negative fraction. These receptors came from a man between 18 and 29 years old in good health.

In this sample, this clone turned up a few times. One end of the junction does not line up with germline, which may come from a read error. The rearrangement uses TRBV7-3 and TRBJ2-1; a possible D gene is TRBD2 (6 bases). Germline CDR1 is SGHTA and CDR2 is FQGTGA. The CDR3 has 15 residues. As DNA, the CDR3 is TGTGCCAGCAGCGTAACGGGGGACCTTTACAATGAGCAGTTCTTC. This codes for CASSVTGDLYNEQFF.

A word on this clone: The same CDR3 arises from other DNA sequences in this sample as well. This rearrangement joins TRBV7-9 to TRBJ1-4; TRBD1 aligns across 9 bases. Germline lookup yields CDR1 SEHNR and CDR2 FQNEAQ (reference sequence). Unmatched junction bases numbered 2, after V lost 4 bases and J lost 5 bases. CDR3 length equals 14 residues. CDR3 region: CASSSGQGNEKLFF. Written as DNA, the CDR3 is TGTGCCAGCAGCTCAGGACAGGGGAATGAAAAACTGTTTTTT. The full variable domain, completed using reference TRBV7-9 and TRBJ1-4, is DTGVSQNPRHKITKRGQNVTFRCDPISEHNRLYWYRQTLGQGPEFLTYFQNEAQLEKSRLLSDRFSAERPKGSFSTLEIQRTEQGDSAMYLCASSSGQGNEKLFFGSGTQLSVL.

V usage is TRBV19 and J usage is TRBJ1-2; D is ambiguous. The CDR3 length is 12 residues. Between the trimmed V and J ends, which lost 3 bases and 4 bases, there was a span of 6 bases. Germline CDR1 is LNHDA and CDR2 is SQIVND (reference sequence). The CDR3 protein is CASSMRSYGYTF. The CDR3 coding sequence is TGTGCCAGTAGTATGCGCAGCTATGGCTACACCTTC.

Only one count was recorded for this clone. The chain links TRBV5-1 to TRBJ1-4, with 11 bases matching TRBD1. With 4 bases clipped from V and 3 bases from J, the junction kept 2 bases outside the gene matches. The germline CDR1 and CDR2 sequences are SGHRS and YFSETQ. The CDR3 runs 15 residues. This chain's CDR3 is CASSRGQGANEKLFF. The CDR3 nucleotides are TGCGCCAGCAGCAGGGGACAGGGGGCTAATGAAAAACTGTTTTTT. Supplemented by reference TRBV5-1 and TRBJ1-4, the full variable domain reads KAGVTQTPRYLIKTRGQQVTLSCSPISGHRSVSWYQQTPGQGLQFLFEYFSETQRNKGNFPGRFSGRQFSNSRSEMNVSTLELGDSALYLCASSRGQGANEKLFFGSGTQLSVL.

V usage is TRBV11-2 and J usage is TRBJ2-7; TRBD1 aligns across 8 bases. The CDR3 sequence is 15 residues long. The germline CDR1 and CDR2 sequences are SGHAT and FQNNGV. Trimming took 3 bases from V and 2 from J; bases not matched to a gene: 6. Here the CDR3 DNA reads TGTGCCAGCAGCTTCACCGGGACAGGAACCTACGAGCAGTACTTC. Translating gives CASSFTGTGTYEQYF.

A word on this clone: A far larger clone is one base from this, pointing to a likely read error. The rearrangement uses TRBV7-2 and TRBJ1-1, with a weak D call TRBD1 (6 bases). V was clipped by 4 bases and J by 4 bases, with 10 bases between them. In germline, CDR1 is SGHTA, CDR2 FQGNSA. The CDR3 has 13 amino acids. CDR3 in DNA: TGTGCCAGCAGCTACAGGGAGGGCACTGAAGCTTTCTTT. The encoded protein is CASSYREGTEAFF.

This clone was detected only a few times. The chain recombines TRBV7-6 with TRBJ2-7; D unresolved. V lost 0 bases and J lost 6, with 6 bases in between. Germline loops: CDR1 SGHVS, CDR2 FNYEAQ. The CDR3 covers 12 residues. The CDR3 coding sequence is TGTGCCAGCAGCTTAGCAGACGGCGAGCAGTACTTC. It specifies CASSLADGEQYF.

The J gene is TRBJ1-4, the V gene TRBV5-8; tentatively, D is TRBD1 (5 bases). Germline V gene sequence: CDR1 SGHTS, CDR2 YDEGEE. The CDR3 is 14 amino acids. V was shortened by 0 bases and J by 10 bases, with 13 bases between the two germline ends. The CDR3: CASSLEGLGGKLFF. In DNA form, the CDR3 reads TGTGCCAGCAGCTTGGAGGGGTTAGGCGGAAAACTGTTTTTT.

The V and J genes are TRBV7-2 and TRBJ2-7; D possibly matches TRBD1 or TRBD2 (5 bases each). V was clipped by 4 bases and J by 6 bases, with 31 bases between them. CDR3 size: 19 residues. Germline V gives CDR1 SGHTA, CDR2 FQGNSA. The CDR3 DNA reads as TGTGCCAGCAGCTCACCTCAAACCTTTTCGGGACGGTCTGGGGTCGAGCAGTACTTC. Protein sequence: CASSSPQTFSGRSGVEQYF.

This clone was found many times. CDR3 residues: CASSHPGEYNEQFF. For the CDR3, the DNA is TGTGCCAGCAGCCACCCGGGGGAATACAATGAGCAGTTCTTC. The chain links TRBV7-2 to TRBJ2-1; tentatively, D is TRBD2 (6 bases). CDR1 is SGHTA, CDR2 FQGNSA, per germline. This CDR3 is 14 amino acids long. Trimming removed 5 bases from V and 4 bases from J, with 12 bases in between. Combining the CDR3 with reference TRBV7-2 and TRBJ2-1 gives the whole variable domain GAGVSQSPSNKVTEKGKDVELRCDPISGHTALYWYRQSLGQGLEFLIYFQGNSAPDKSGLPSDRFSAERTGGSVSTLTIQRTQQEDSAVYLCASSHPGEYNEQFFGPGTRLTVL.

V and J are TRBV4-1 and TRBJ2-7; D tentatively reads TRBD1 or TRBD2 (5 bases each). V dropped 0 bases and J dropped 5 bases, with 14 bases sitting between them. CDR3 size: 15 residues. Germline V lookup: CDR1 MGHRA, CDR2 YSYEKL. CDR3 nucleotides: TGCGCCAGCAGCCAAGATGGGAAGGGGACGAACGAGCAGTACTTC. Its translation: CASSQDGKGTNEQYF.

This chain links TRBV5-4 with TRBJ2-7; tentative D call: TRBD1 (6 bases). Germline lookup yields CDR1 SGHNT and CDR2 YYREEE (reference sequence). CDR3 length: 16 amino acids. V gave up 3 bases and J gave up 0 bases, with 16 bases separating them. In DNA, the CDR3 is TGTGCCAGCAGCTCCTTCACAGGGTCGGGCTCCTACGAGCAGTACTTC. Amino acids: CASSSFTGSGSYEQYF. The full variable domain, with the rest looked up from reference TRBV5-4 and TRBJ2-7, is ETGVTQSPTHLIKTRGQQVTLRCSSQSGHNTVSWYQQALGQGPQFIFQYYREEENGRGNFPPRFSGLQFPNYSSELNVNALELDDSALYLCASSSFTGSGSYEQYFGPGTRLTVT.

This clone was detected once. The J gene is TRBJ1-5, the V gene TRBV18; D is unresolved. This CDR3 contains 16 residues. The V end lost 6 bases, the J end lost 2 bases, and 17 bases lay between the germline ends. Germline CDR1 is KGHSH and CDR2 is LQKENI. CDR3 in amino acids: CASSPAMGRGNQPQHF. The DNA for the CDR3 is TGTGCCAGCTCCCCAGCGATGGGGAGGGGCAATCAGCCCCAGCATTTT.

The V gene is TRBV5-1, the J gene TRBJ1-1, with no clear D. Germline V gene sequence: CDR1 SGHRS, CDR2 YFSETQ. The CDR3 loop spans 14 amino acids. Trimming shortened V by 7 bases and J by 0 bases, and 13 bases separated the two germline ends. For the CDR3, the DNA is TGCGCCAGCCGAGCTGGGCAGCTGAACACTGAAGCTTTCTTT. Translating it yields CASRAGQLNTEAFF.

V gene TRBV7-9 combines with J gene TRBJ1-1; D gene ambiguous. The CDR3 is made up of 14 amino acids. The V gene lost 5 bases and the J gene lost 1 base, with 11 bases spanning the gap. Germline CDR1 reads SEHNR; CDR2 reads FQNEAQ (reference sequence). In DNA form, the CDR3 reads TGTGCCAGCAGCCTGAATACAGAGAACACTGAAGCTTTCTTT. Its translation: CASSLNTENTEAFF.

V usage is TRBV7-2 and J usage is TRBJ2-7, with a tentative D call TRBD1 (6 bases). V was clipped by 4 bases and J by 4 bases, with 14 bases between them. The germline gives CDR1 SGHTA, CDR2 FQGNSA. The CDR3 is 14 amino acids. The CDR3 DNA reads TGTGCCAGCAGCTCGGCTGACAGGAGATACGAGCAGTACTTC. Amino acids: CASSSADRRYEQYF.

The chain carries TRBV25-1 and TRBJ1-2; 8 bases map to TRBD1. Germline-derived CDR1 and CDR2 are MGHDK and SYGVNS. Germline trimming cut 5 bases from V and 7 bases from J; bases unmatched to any gene: 6. The CDR3 is 13 residues long. The CDR3 region is CASSLGQAGGYTF. CDR3 nucleotides: TGTGCCAGCAGTTTGGGACAGGCTGGTGGCTACACCTTC.

The chain recombines TRBV5-4 with TRBJ2-1; D may be TRBD1 (6 bases). V lost 0 bases to trimming and J lost 6 bases, with 10 bases between them. Germline V gene lookup returns CDR1 SGHNT and CDR2 YYREEE (reference sequence). The CDR3 length is 14 residues. CDR3 coding DNA: TGTGCCAGCAGCTTGGGTCAGGGGTTCAATGAGCAGTTCTTC. Translated, it gives CASSLGQGFNEQFF.

In this sample, this clone turned up once. V is TRBV7-8 and J is TRBJ1-2; D is possibly TRBD1 (5 bases). Germline CDR1 reads SGHVS; CDR2 reads FQNEAQ. The CDR3 is 13 residues long. Trimming left V 1 base short and J 8 bases short, with 11 bases between. This CDR3 reads CASSLERGKGYTF. DNA of the CDR3: TGTGCCAGCAGCTTAGAAAGGGGAAAGGGCTACACCTTC.

V usage is TRBV10-3 and J usage is TRBJ2-7; 10 nucleotides line up with TRBD1. The V and J ends lost 6 bases and 2 bases, in that order; junction bases with no gene match: 7. The CDR3 contains 15 residues. The germline V gene encodes CDR1 ENHRY and CDR2 SYGVKD. The CDR3 is CAIRGPGQGTYEQYF. CDR3 DNA sequence: TGTGCCATCAGGGGTCCGGGACAGGGGACCTACGAGCAGTACTTC.

This clone has at least ten counts. This chain connects TRBV18 to TRBJ1-6, with a weak D call TRBD1 (5 bases). Germline assignment: CDR1 KGHSH and CDR2 LQKENI. V shed 6 bases and J shed 7 bases, with 10 bases lying between them. The CDR3 length is 13 residues. The CDR3 sequence is CASSGALNSPLHF. In DNA, the CDR3 is TGTGCCAGCTCCGGGGCCTTGAATTCACCCCTCCACTTT.

Comments on this clone: The sample contains more than one DNA sequence encoding this CDR3. The rearrangement uses TRBV30 and TRBJ1-5, with 7 bases fitting TRBD1. This CDR3 comprises 15 residues. CDR1 GTSNPN and CDR2 SVGIG come from the germline V gene (reference sequence). The ends lost 0 bases at V and 4 bases at J; junction bases unmatched: 6. CDR3 protein: CAWSVGGTANQPQHF. The CDR3 region has the DNA TGTGCCTGGAGTGTTGGCGGGACAGCTAATCAGCCCCAGCATTTT.

This clone was observed a single time. The gene calls are TRBV7-8 and TRBJ2-5; TRBD2 matches 7 bases. The CDR3 contains 13 residues. CDR1 and CDR2 (germline): SGHVS, FQNEAQ. J was trimmed by 3 bases and V by 4 bases; bases with no gene match: 2. In DNA, the CDR3 is TGTGCCAGCAGCTCCGGGACTAAAGAGACCCAGTACTTC. It is translated as CASSSGTKETQYF.

This chain connects TRBV6-8 to TRBJ2-7; D unresolved. The V end lost 1 base, the J end lost 3 bases, and 4 bases lay between the germline ends. The CDR3 spans 12 residues. Per germline, CDR1 MNHGY and CDR2 SAAAGT. CDR3 sequence: CASSYFFYEQYF. In DNA, the CDR3 is TGTGCCAGCAGTTACTTCTTCTACGAGCAGTACTTC.

The DNA for the CDR3 is TGTGCCAGCAGTACTGGACAGGGGGTCACTGAAGCTTTCTTT. Translation gives CASSTGQGVTEAFF. This sequence joins TRBV28 and TRBJ1-1, with 10 bases fitting TRBD1. J gave up 4 bases and V 5 bases, and 4 bases lay outside the gene matches. Looked up from germline, CDR1 is MDHEN and CDR2 is SYDVKM. There are 14 residues in the CDR3. Full variable domain (remainder filled in from reference TRBV28 and TRBJ1-1): DVKVTQSSRYLVKRTGEKVFLECVQDMDHENMFWYRQDPGLGLRLIYFSYDVKMKEKGDIPEGYSVSREKKERFSLILESASTNQTSMYLCASSTGQGVTEAFFGQGTRLTVV.

The V gene is TRBV11-2, the J gene TRBJ2-3, with 8 bases that match TRBD1. The germline V gene encodes CDR1 SGHAT and CDR2 FQNNGV. The V segment lost 4 bases and the J segment 3 bases; nucleotides outside the gene matches: 6. The CDR3 totals 15 residues. The CDR3 DNA sequence: TGTGCCAGCAGCTCAGGACAGGGAAGGACAGATACGCAGTATTTT. The encoded protein is CASSSGQGRTDTQYF.

V usage is TRBV11-1 and J usage is TRBJ2-5, with a tentative D call TRBD1 (6 bases). Germline loops: CDR1 SGHAT, CDR2 FQDESV (reference sequence). Trimming stripped 0 bases from V and 7 bases from J, with 12 bases between. This CDR3 region has 14 residues. This chain's CDR3 is CASSLARQAGTQYF. CDR3 sequence (DNA): TGTGCCAGCAGCTTAGCCCGACAGGCGGGGACCCAGTACTTC.

The rearrangement joins TRBV27 to TRBJ2-3; 7 bases line up with TRBD2. The V gene end was trimmed by 3 bases and the J gene end by 10 bases; junction bases not matched to a gene: 7. Germline CDR1 reads MNHEY; CDR2 reads SMNVEV (reference sequence). The CDR3 extends over 13 amino acids. This chain's CDR3 is CASSFREGSAQYF. DNA for the CDR3: TGTGCCAGCAGTTTTAGGGAGGGTAGTGCGCAGTATTTT.

V is TRBV2 and J is TRBJ1-1; D unresolved. V was shortened by 4 bases and J by 0 bases, with 9 bases between the two germline ends. This CDR3 spans 14 amino acids. Germline CDR1 and CDR2: SNHLY and FYNNEI. The CDR3 sequence is CASSGLLMNTEAFF. The CDR3 DNA reads as TGTGCCAGCAGTGGACTGCTTATGAACACTGAAGCTTTCTTT.